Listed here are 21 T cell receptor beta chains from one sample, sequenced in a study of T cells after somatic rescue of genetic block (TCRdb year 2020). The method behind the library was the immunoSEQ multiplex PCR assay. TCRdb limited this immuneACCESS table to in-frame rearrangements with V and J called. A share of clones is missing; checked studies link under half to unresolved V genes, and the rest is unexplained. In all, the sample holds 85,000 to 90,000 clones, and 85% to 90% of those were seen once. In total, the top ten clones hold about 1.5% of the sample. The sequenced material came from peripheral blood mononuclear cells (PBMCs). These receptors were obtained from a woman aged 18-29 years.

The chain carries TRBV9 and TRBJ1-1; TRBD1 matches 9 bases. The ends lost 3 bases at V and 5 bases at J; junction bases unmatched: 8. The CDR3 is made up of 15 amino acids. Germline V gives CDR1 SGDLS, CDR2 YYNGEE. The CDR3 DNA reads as TGTGCCAGCAGCGCCGGGGACAGGGTGGTAACTGAAGCTTTCTTT. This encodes CASSAGDRVVTEAFF.

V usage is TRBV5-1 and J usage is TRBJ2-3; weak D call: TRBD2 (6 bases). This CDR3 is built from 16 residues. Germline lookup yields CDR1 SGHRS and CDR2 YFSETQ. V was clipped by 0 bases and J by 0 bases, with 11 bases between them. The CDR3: CASSLALGTSTDTQYF. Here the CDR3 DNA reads TGCGCCAGCAGCTTGGCCTTAGGGACTAGCACAGATACGCAGTATTTT.

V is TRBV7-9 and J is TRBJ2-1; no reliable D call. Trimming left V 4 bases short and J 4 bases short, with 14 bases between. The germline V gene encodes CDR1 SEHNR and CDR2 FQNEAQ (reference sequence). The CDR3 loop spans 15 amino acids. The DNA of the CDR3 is TGTGCCAGCAGCTCCCATATCGGCCTGTACAATGAGCAGTTCTTC. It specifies CASSSHIGLYNEQFF.

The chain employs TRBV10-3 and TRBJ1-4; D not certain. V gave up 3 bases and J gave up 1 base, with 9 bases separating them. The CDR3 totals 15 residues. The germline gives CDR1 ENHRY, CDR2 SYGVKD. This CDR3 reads CAISDQVRTNEKLFF. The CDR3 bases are TGTGCCATCAGTGATCAGGTTCGAACTAATGAAAAACTGTTTTTT.

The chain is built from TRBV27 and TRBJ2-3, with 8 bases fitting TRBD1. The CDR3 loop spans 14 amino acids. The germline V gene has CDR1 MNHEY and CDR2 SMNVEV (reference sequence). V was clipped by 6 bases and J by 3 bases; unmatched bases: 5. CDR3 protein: CASRGDRMTDTQYF. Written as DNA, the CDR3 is TGTGCCAGCAGGGGGGACAGGATGACAGATACGCAGTATTTT.

The CDR3 is CATSRDPPSSGRYNEQFF. The CDR3 DNA is TGTGCCACCAGCAGAGATCCCCCTTCTTCGGGACGGTACAATGAGCAGTTCTTC. The chain recombines TRBV15 with TRBJ2-1; D tentatively reads TRBD1 or TRBD2 (5 bases each). Trimming stripped 0 bases from V and 4 bases from J, with 19 bases between. The CDR3 is 18 amino acids. The germline V gene has CDR1 LNHNV and CDR2 YYDKDF (reference sequence).

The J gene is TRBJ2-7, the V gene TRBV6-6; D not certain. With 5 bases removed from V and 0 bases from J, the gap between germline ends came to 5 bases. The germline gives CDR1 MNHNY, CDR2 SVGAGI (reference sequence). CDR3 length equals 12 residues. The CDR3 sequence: CASSGTSYEQYF. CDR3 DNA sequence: TGTGCCAGCAGTGGTACCTCCTACGAGCAGTACTTC.

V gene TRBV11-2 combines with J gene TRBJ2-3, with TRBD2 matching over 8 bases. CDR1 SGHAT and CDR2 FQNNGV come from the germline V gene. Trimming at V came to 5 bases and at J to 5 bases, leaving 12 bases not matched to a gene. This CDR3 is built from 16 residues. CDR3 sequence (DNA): TGTGCCAGCAGCACCCGAGCCCGGGAGGGCCGAGATACGCAGTATTTT. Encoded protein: CASSTRAREGRDTQYF. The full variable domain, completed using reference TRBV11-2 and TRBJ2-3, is EAGVAQSPRYKIIEKRQSVAFWCNPISGHATLYWYQQILGQGPKLLIQFQNNGVVDDSQLPKDRFSAERLKGVDSTLKIQPAKLEDSAVYLCASSTRAREGRDTQYFGPGTRLTVL.

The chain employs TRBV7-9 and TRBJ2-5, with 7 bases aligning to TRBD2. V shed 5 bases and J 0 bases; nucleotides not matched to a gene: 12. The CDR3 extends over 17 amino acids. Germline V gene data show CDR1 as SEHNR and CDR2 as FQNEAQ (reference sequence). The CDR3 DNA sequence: TGTGCCAGCAGCCCCTATGTTTCTAGCGGCAACCAAGAGACCCAGTACTTC. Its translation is CASSPYVSSGNQETQYF.

Here the CDR3 reads CASSSERGYNEQFF. In nucleotides, the CDR3 is TGTGCCAGTAGTTCCGAGCGGGGATACAATGAGCAGTTCTTC. The gene calls are TRBV19 and TRBJ2-1; 7 nucleotides match TRBD2. The ends lost 5 bases at V and 4 bases at J; junction bases unmatched: 5. Per germline, CDR1 LNHDA and CDR2 SQIVND (reference sequence). The CDR3 is made up of 14 amino acids.

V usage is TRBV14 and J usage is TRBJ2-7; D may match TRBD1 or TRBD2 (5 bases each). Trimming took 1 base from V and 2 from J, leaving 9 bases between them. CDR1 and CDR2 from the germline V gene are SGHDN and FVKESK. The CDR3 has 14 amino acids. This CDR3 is CASSQGDPPYEQYF. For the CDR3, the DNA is TGTGCCAGCAGCCAAGGGGACCCACCCTACGAGCAGTACTTC.

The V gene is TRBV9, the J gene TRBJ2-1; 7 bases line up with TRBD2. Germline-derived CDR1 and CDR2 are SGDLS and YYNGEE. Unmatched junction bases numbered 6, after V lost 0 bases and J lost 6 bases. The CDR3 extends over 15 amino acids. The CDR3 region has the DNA TGTGCCAGCAGCGTAGGCCAGCGGGATTTCAATGAGCAGTTCTTC. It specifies CASSVGQRDFNEQFF.

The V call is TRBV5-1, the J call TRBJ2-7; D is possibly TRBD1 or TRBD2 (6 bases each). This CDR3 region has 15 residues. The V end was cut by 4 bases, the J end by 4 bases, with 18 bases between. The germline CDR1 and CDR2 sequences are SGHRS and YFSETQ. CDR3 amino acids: CASSLIVGGRYEQYF. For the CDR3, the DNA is TGCGCCAGCAGCCTGATCGTGGGGGGCAGGTACGAGCAGTACTTC. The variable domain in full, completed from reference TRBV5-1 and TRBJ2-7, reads KAGVTQTPRYLIKTRGQQVTLSCSPISGHRSVSWYQQTPGQGLQFLFEYFSETQRNKGNFPGRFSGRQFSNSRSEMNVSTLELGDSALYLCASSLIVGGRYEQYFGPGTRLTVT.

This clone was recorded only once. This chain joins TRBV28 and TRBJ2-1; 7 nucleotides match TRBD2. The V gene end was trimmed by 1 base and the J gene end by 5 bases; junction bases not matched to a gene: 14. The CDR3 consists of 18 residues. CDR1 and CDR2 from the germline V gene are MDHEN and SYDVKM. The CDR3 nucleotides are TGTGCCAGCAGTTTATCGGCCCCCGCCCAGCGGGGTAACAATGAGCAGTTCTTC. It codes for CASSLSAPAQRGNNEQFF.

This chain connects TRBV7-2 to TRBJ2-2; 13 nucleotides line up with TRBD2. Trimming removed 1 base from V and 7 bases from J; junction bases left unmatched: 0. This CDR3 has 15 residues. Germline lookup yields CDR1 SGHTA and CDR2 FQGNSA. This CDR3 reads CASSLGTSGSGELFF. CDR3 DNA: TGTGCCAGCAGCTTAGGGACTAGCGGGAGCGGGGAGCTGTTTTTT.

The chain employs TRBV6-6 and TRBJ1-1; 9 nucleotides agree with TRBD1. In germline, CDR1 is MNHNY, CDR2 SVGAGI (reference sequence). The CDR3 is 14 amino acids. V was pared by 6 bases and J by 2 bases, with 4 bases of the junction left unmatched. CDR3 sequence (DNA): TGTGCCAGCAGACGGACAGGGGAAAACACTGAAGCTTTCTTT. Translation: CASRRTGENTEAFF.

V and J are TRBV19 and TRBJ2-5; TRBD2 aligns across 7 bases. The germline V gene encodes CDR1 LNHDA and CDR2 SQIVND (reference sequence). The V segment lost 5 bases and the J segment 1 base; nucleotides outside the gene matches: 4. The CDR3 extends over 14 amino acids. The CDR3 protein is CASSWAGVQETQYF. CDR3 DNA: TGTGCCAGTAGTTGGGCGGGAGTCCAAGAGACCCAGTACTTC.

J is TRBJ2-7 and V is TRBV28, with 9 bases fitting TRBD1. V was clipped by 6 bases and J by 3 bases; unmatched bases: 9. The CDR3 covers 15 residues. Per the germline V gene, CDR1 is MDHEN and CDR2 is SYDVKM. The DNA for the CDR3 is TGTGCCAGCAGCACAACCGGGACAGGGATCTACGAGCAGTACTTC. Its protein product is CASSTTGTGIYEQYF. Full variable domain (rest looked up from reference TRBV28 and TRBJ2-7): DVKVTQSSRYLVKRTGEKVFLECVQDMDHENMFWYRQDPGLGLRLIYFSYDVKMKEKGDIPEGYSVSREKKERFSLILESASTNQTSMYLCASSTTGTGIYEQYFGPGTRLTVT.

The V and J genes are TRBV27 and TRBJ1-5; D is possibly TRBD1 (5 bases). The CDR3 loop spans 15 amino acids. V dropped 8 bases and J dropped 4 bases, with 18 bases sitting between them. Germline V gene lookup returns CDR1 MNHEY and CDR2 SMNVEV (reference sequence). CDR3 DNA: TGTGCCAGCTCACCGGCAGGGAGGCTGAATCAGCCCCAGCATTTT. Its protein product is CASSPAGRLNQPQHF.

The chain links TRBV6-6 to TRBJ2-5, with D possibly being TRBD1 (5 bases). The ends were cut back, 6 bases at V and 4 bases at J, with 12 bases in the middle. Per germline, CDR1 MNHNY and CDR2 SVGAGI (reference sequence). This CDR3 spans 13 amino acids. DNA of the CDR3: TGTGCCAGCAGCAGGGAACGGAGAGAGACCCAGTACTTC. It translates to CASSRERRETQYF.

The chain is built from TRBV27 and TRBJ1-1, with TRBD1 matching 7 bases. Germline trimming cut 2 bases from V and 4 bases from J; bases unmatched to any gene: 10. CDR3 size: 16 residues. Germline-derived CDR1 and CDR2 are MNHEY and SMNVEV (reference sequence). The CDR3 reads CASSLRTTGVGTEAFF. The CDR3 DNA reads TGTGCCAGCAGTTTACGCACCACAGGGGTGGGCACTGAAGCTTTCTTT.